The sequence of this TCR beta chain was determined in a study of beta chain features in type 1 diabetes listed by TCRdb under 2018. For the wider study: Patients and healthy donors did not differ in mean age, gender distribution, total cell number or subset yield. A total of roughly 99 million sorted cells were examined across all samples, and the number of cells per subset was strongly correlated with RNA yield. Naive and central memory subsets were obtained from all 30 or so donors, but regulatory and stem cell-like memory subsets were isolated from only 8 patients and 8 healthy donors. The study compared TCRB repertoires of sorted circulating CD4+ T cell subsets between recently diagnosed type 1 diabetes patients and matched healthy donors.

Trimming removed 2 bases from V and 4 bases from J, leaving 14 bases between the germline ends. CDR1 and CDR2, looked up from the germline V gene, are MNHEY and SVGAGI. Counted from cysteine to phenylalanine, this CDR3 has 15 amino acids. Only the CDR3 DNA is retained, 45 bases long and in frame from the first base. Each donor gave one peripheral blood draw, approximately 110 mL on average, collected into heparinised tubes. A BD FACSAria II was used to sort naive, central memory, regulatory and stem cell-like memory CD4+ T cells with a panel that included CD45RO, CCR7, CD25, CD127, CD95 and CD27. All sorted populations exceeded 95% purity. PBMCs were isolated right away by Lymphoprep density gradient centrifugation and were stained directly, without culture. Samples were stained and sorted in pairs, with one healthy donor and one patient per experiment, so that batch effects were minimized. Of note for this clone: Its specific antigen is unknown. No base quality information exists; no much larger clone differs at one position.

The entire amount of isolated RNA was reverse transcribed using the High Capacity cDNA Reverse Transcription Kit, so the sequenced TCRB transcripts were expressed ones. Naive, central memory and regulatory T cell samples underwent deep immunoSEQ sequencing, averaging roughly 3.5 million total reads per sample. Sorted cells were lysed in RLT buffer, and RNA was extracted using DNase-treated RNeasy Micro or Mini kits according to cell number. To prevent cross-contamination, every cell subset was processed on its own, while patient and healthy donor samples were processed together. The immunoSEQ multiplex PCR was used to amplify TCRB sequences from cDNA, yielding 87-bp fragments that span the CDR3 region. Sequencing of the amplicons was done on the Illumina HiSeq platform. Per the authors' processing: PCR bias was corrected computationally using synthetic template baselines, and reads within Hamming distance 2 were collapsed, with unmergeable singletons discarded. Reads were aligned against IMGT to assign V, D and J genes, CDR3 length and insertions or deletions at six rearrangement sites. Clonotype counts were normalized to sorted cell number within each subset before computing true diversity and Gini coefficients with the tcR R package. The overlap coefficient, calculated on TCRB nucleotide sequences, was used to quantify repertoire sharing. This is the immuneACCESS table as TCRdb keeps it, with only in-frame sequences that have V and J called. A part of the clones is gone; compared with another copy, unresolved V genes explain less than half, and the rest is unexplained. The V and J calls and clone size are taken from that table; D and trimming were inferred from the DNA. Across this sample there are some 350,000 clones, with around a tenth seen only once. The ten largest clones capture about 0.64% of the sample.

General study outcomes and caveats: Patients with type 1 diabetes made fewer insertions and deleted more nucleotides at VDJ recombination sites, implying thymic rearrangement abnormalities. PCR might favor shorter templates, but patient and control samples were amplified and corrected together, so any skew would affect both groups equally. Type 1 diabetes patients showed a moderate but significant shortening of TCRB CDR3 length in all four CD4+ subsets. Only small numbers of individuals were included in the HLA sub-analyses, which left unresolved whether HLA type had any influence on TCRB rearrangement. Because cDNA was sequenced instead of genomic DNA, activated cells with high expression could be over-represented, although the groups did not differ in activation or CD3 levels. Naive, central memory and regulatory TCRB repertoires appeared to be more alike among patients than among healthy donors.

The receptor chain draws on TRBV6-5 and TRBJ1-1; a tentative D call is TRBD1 (5 bases match). Specimen: central memory CD4+ T cells from blood. This clonotype originated in a young man with type 1 diabetes. At the DNA level, the sequence is TGTGCCAGCAGTTACGGGGCCAGGGTTGCCACTGAAGCTTTCTTT. This gives the protein CASSYGARVATEAFF.